The 17 T cell receptor beta chains given below trace back to one sample, sequenced in a study of blood T cell repertoires in COVID-19. The data were produced by immunoSEQ multiplex PCR, yet TCRdb's version contains in-frame clones alone and is incomplete. The sample records fewer than 110,000 clones, over 80% being singletons. Material: peripheral blood. The receptors come from a man in his fifties or sixties with active COVID-19.

The chain has TRBV10-2 and TRBJ2-4; a weak D match, TRBD1 (7 bases). The CDR3 length is 15 residues. V was pared by 9 bases and J by 3 bases, with 18 bases between. Germline-derived CDR1 and CDR2 are WSHSY and SAAADI. CDR3 residues: CARREQGQIKNIQYF. CDR3 nucleotides: TGCGCCAGGCGGGAACAGGGGCAAATCAAAAACATTCAGTACTTC.

The chain uses TRBV2 and TRBJ2-5, with 7 bases lining up with TRBD1. Germline CDR1 reads SNHLY; CDR2 reads FYNNEI. V lost 4 bases and J lost 2; bases outside the gene matches: 7. The CDR3 totals 15 residues. As DNA, the CDR3 is TGTGCCAGCAGTGTTCGGACAGGTCAACAAGAGACCCAGTACTTC. It codes for CASSVRTGQQETQYF.

This sequence joins TRBV18 and TRBJ1-4; possibly TRBD1 for D (5 bases). The CDR3 loop spans 15 amino acids. Trimming removed 2 bases from V and 7 bases from J, with 14 bases in between. Germline CDR1 is KGHSH and CDR2 is LQKENI. CDR3: CASSPRPSGAEKLFF. In nucleotides, the CDR3 is TGTGCCAGCTCACCAAGGCCCAGTGGGGCTGAAAAACTGTTTTTT.

The chain recombines TRBV20-1 with TRBJ2-7; D unclear. The CDR3 runs 12 residues. Trimming removed 3 bases from V and 3 bases from J, with 9 bases in between. CDR1 DFQATT and CDR2 SNEGSKA come from the germline V gene (reference sequence). The CDR3 bases are TGCAGTGCTAGTCCGCGGAACTACGAGCAGTACTTC. It specifies CSASPRNYEQYF.

The chain recombines TRBV27 with TRBJ2-7; 7 bases agree with TRBD1. Trimming cost V 7 bases and J 2 bases; bases outside gene matches: 8. The CDR3 is 14 residues long. The germline CDR1 and CDR2 sequences are MNHEY and SMNVEV (reference sequence). This CDR3 reads CASTRTGQTYEQYF. DNA of the CDR3: TGTGCCAGCACTAGGACAGGTCAAACCTACGAGCAGTACTTC.

This chain connects TRBV19 to TRBJ1-1; 9 bases fit TRBD1. V shed 4 bases, J shed 1 base, and the junction held 4 bases outside the gene matches. The V gene's germline CDR1 is LNHDA and CDR2 SQIVND (reference sequence). The CDR3 contains 15 residues. The CDR3 region has the DNA TGTGCCAGTAGTAAAGGACAGGGGCGGAACACTGAAGCTTTCTTT. Protein product: CASSKGQGRNTEAFF.

The chain combines TRBV20-1 with TRBJ1-2, with a possible D match to TRBD1 (6 bases). The CDR3 contains 15 residues. The germline V and J ends were trimmed by 3 bases and 0 bases, with 14 bases remaining between them. Germline V gives CDR1 DFQATT, CDR2 SNEGSKA (reference sequence). The CDR3 nucleotides read TGCAGTGCTAGTAGGCAGGGGAAAGCTAACTATGGCTACACCTTC. This codes for CSASRQGKANYGYTF.

The chain joins TRBV19 to TRBJ1-2, with TRBD1 matching over 8 bases. Germline CDR1 reads LNHDA; CDR2 reads SQIVND (reference sequence). V was pared by 1 base and J by 5 bases, with 6 bases of the junction left unmatched. The CDR3 loop spans 15 amino acids. This CDR3 reads CASSIGRGQGYGYTF. As DNA, the CDR3 is TGTGCCAGTAGTATAGGCCGCGGACAGGGTTATGGCTACACCTTC. Together with reference TRBV19 and TRBJ1-2, the CDR3 gives the full variable domain: DGGITQSPKYLFRKEGQNVTLSCEQNLNHDAMYWYRQDPGQGLRLIYYSQIVNDFQKGDIAEGYSVSREKKESFPLTVTSAQKNPTAFYLCASSIGRGQGYGYTFGSGTRLTVV.

This clone was seen just once. The V and J genes are TRBV6-5 and TRBJ1-4, with D maybe TRBD1 (5 bases). V was shortened by 7 bases and J by 2 bases, with 8 bases between the two germline ends. The CDR3 has 13 amino acids. Germline CDR1 is MNHEY and CDR2 is SVGAGI. CDR3 loop: CASNRQTNEKLFF. The CDR3 nucleotides are TGTGCCAGCAATCGACAGACTAATGAAAAACTGTTTTTT.

The rearrangement joins TRBV19 to TRBJ1-1, with 10 bases matching TRBD1. J was trimmed by 4 bases and V by 10 bases; bases with no gene match: 6. Germline loops: CDR1 LNHDA, CDR2 SQIVND (reference sequence). The CDR3 contains 13 residues. The CDR3 here is CATETGGGTEAFF. The CDR3 DNA sequence: TGTGCCACCGAGACAGGGGGCGGCACTGAAGCTTTCTTT.

This chain uses TRBV6-2 or TRBV6-3 with TRBJ2-7; 10 positions agree with TRBD2. V lost 6 bases, J lost 4 bases, and 6 bases stayed unmatched. Germline CDR1 is MNHEY and CDR2 is SVGEGT. The CDR3 length is 14 residues. This CDR3 reads CASSPSGSVYEQYF. DNA for the CDR3: TGTGCCAGCAGCCCTAGCGGGAGCGTTTACGAGCAGTACTTC.

The J gene is TRBJ1-1, the V gene TRBV4-1; 7 nucleotides line up with TRBD1. Germline loops: CDR1 MGHRA, CDR2 YSYEKL. The CDR3 is 15 residues long. Trimming at V came to 6 bases and at J to 5 bases, leaving 12 bases not matched to a gene. The CDR3 loop is CASSREVTGDTEAFF. In DNA form, the CDR3 reads TGCGCCAGCAGTCGAGAAGTAACAGGGGATACTGAAGCTTTCTTT.

The V and J genes are TRBV3-1 (or the pseudogene TRBV3-2) and TRBJ2-7; a possible D gene is TRBD2 (5 bases). The CDR3 has 18 amino acids. Trimming took 0 bases from V and 1 from J, leaving 19 bases between them. From germline, CDR1 is LGHDT and CDR2 YNNKEL (reference sequence). In nucleotides, the CDR3 is TGTGCCAGCAGCCAAGATCTCAGGTCTCGGGGAGATTCCTACGAGCAGTACTTC. The encoded protein is CASSQDLRSRGDSYEQYF.

The V call is TRBV11-2, the J call TRBJ2-7; D is possibly TRBD1 (5 bases). Germline assignment: CDR1 SGHAT and CDR2 FQNNGV. This CDR3 comprises 15 residues. Deletions cut 2 bases from V and 2 bases from J, with 13 bases between. The CDR3 DNA reads TGTGCCAGCAGCTTACCCCCGGACATTACCTACGAGCAGTACTTC. It codes for CASSLPPDITYEQYF.

The V gene is TRBV27, the J gene TRBJ2-7; 9 bases are a match to TRBD2. The CDR3 is 18 residues long. In germline, CDR1 is MNHEY, CDR2 SMNVEV (reference sequence). J was trimmed by 6 bases and V by 5 bases; bases with no gene match: 20. This CDR3 is CASSPTPRAGGPRGEQYF. DNA of the CDR3: TGTGCCAGCAGTCCCACCCCGAGGGCGGGAGGGCCAAGGGGCGAGCAGTACTTC.

The rearrangement uses TRBV10-2 and TRBJ1-1, with TRBD1 as a possible D gene (5 bases). V shed 3 bases and J shed 4 bases, with 12 bases lying between them. CDR3 length equals 14 residues. CDR1 is WSHSY and CDR2 is SAAADI in the germline V gene. The DNA of the CDR3 is TGCGCCAGCAGTGATCCCTCGGGGGGCACTGAAGCTTTCTTT. This translates into CASSDPSGGTEAFF.

The rearrangement joins TRBV2 to TRBJ2-7; the match to TRBD2 covers 13 bases. With V trimmed by 3 bases and J by 6 bases, 8 bases remained unmatched. Per the germline V gene, CDR1 is SNHLY and CDR2 is FYNNEI. This CDR3 region has 16 residues. The CDR3 DNA is TGTGCCAGCAGTGACCCCGGGACTAGCGGGATCCGCGAGCAGTACTTC. It is translated as CASSDPGTSGIREQYF. The variable domain in full, completed from reference TRBV2 and TRBJ2-7, reads EPEVTQTPSHQVTQMGQEVILRCVPISNHLYFYWYRQILGQKVEFLVSFYNNEISEKSEIFDDQFSVERPDGSNFTLKIRSTKLEDSAMYFCASSDPGTSGIREQYFGPGTRLTVT.